One and the same sample provided the 5 T cell receptor beta chains below, sequenced in a study of OX40 agonist ivuxolimab in advanced cancers. Assay: immunoSEQ multiplex PCR; the TCRdb copy retains only in-frame clones and omits some. This table holds about 32,000 clones, approximately 85% found once. Sequenced here: CD4+ or CD8+ T cells sorted from blood, sampled in a trial of the OX40 agonist ivuxolimab. All receptors derive from an adult with an advanced solid tumor such as melanoma, head and neck, liver or kidney cancer.

This clone is a singleton in its sample. DNA for the CDR3: TGTGCCAGCAGCTTGGATTACCTCCCCCAAGAGACCCAGTACTTC. This sequence encodes CASSLDYLPQETQYF. The V call is TRBV5-4, the J call TRBJ2-5; no clear D. V was shortened by 0 bases and J by 1 base, with 10 bases between the two germline ends. This CDR3 region has 15 residues. Per germline, CDR1 SGHNT and CDR2 YYREEE (reference sequence).

The chain joins TRBV4-3 to TRBJ1-1, with a weak D call TRBD1 (6 bases). Germline loops: CDR1 LGHNA, CDR2 YSLEER. The V end lost 4 bases, the J end lost 7 bases, and 25 bases lay between the germline ends. This CDR3 has 17 residues. CDR3 nucleotide sequence: TGCGCCAGCAGCCGCAAAGCCGGAGGGAGACAGGACTTTGAAGCTTTCTTT. It translates to CASSRKAGGRQDFEAFF.

The chain links TRBV5-1 to TRBJ2-5; TRBD1 matches 8 bases. This CDR3 spans 14 amino acids. With 5 bases clipped from V and 4 bases from J, the junction kept 7 bases outside the gene matches. The V gene's germline CDR1 is SGHRS and CDR2 YFSETQ. The CDR3 is CASRKTGARETQYF. The CDR3 bases are TGCGCCAGCAGAAAGACAGGGGCGCGAGAGACCCAGTACTTC.

The chain has TRBV19 and TRBJ1-5; possible D gene TRBD1, 5 bases. This CDR3 spans 14 amino acids. CDR1 is LNHDA and CDR2 is SQIVND in the germline V gene (reference sequence). Trimming pared 3 bases from V and 4 bases from J, leaving 10 bases between. This chain's CDR3 is CASSIAGTNQPQHF. In DNA form, the CDR3 reads TGTGCCAGTAGTATCGCAGGGACTAATCAGCCCCAGCATTTT.

This chain connects TRBV7-6 to TRBJ2-1, with D perhaps being TRBD1 or TRBD2 (6 bases each). The CDR3 runs to 15 residues. The germline V gene encodes CDR1 SGHVS and CDR2 FNYEAQ. V was cut by 6 bases and J by 5 bases, with 17 bases left in between. The CDR3 reads CASSLSRGRDNEQFF. CDR3 nucleotide sequence: TGTGCCAGCAGTCTGAGCCGGGGGCGGGACAATGAGCAGTTCTTC.